The clone carrying this TCR beta chain was counted ten times or more. The antigen remains unidentified. TCRdb called the RT-PCR reads again in MiXCR, with one record for every CDR3 protein. The data show 650,000 to 850,000 distinct CDR3 sequences, 11% to 15% seen once. The data belong to a study of response to subunit inactivated influenza vaccine. The CDR3 consists of 14 residues. CDR1 is SEHNR and CDR2 is FQNEAQ in the germline V gene (reference sequence). V was clipped by 10 bases and J by 5 bases, with 20 bases between them. Study observations and caveats: Few new T cells, the authors suggested, are recruited by each seasonal influenza vaccination.

This receptor was obtained from a man aged 50-59 years who received an inactivated influenza vaccine. The starting material was PBMCs from blood, obtained 14 days before vaccination. The rearrangement links TRBV7-9 to TRBJ1-1, with D possibly being TRBD1 (5 bases). The CDR3 is CATLTEGRGTEAFF. CDR3 DNA sequence: TGTGCCACCCTGACAGAAGGAAGGGGAACTGAAGCTTTCTTT.